This TCR beta chain was documented in a study of T-cell memory formation after mild COVID-19. Study details: TCR clusters largely stayed donor specific.

Study results and caveats: Among contracting clones, CD4+ were mainly CM/EM and CD8+ enriched in EMRA. Clones that shrank (day 15 to 85) were balanced CD4/CD8, whereas later expanders leaned CD4+. Second-wave clones peaking on day 37 lacked confirmed SARS-CoV-2 specificity.

Notes on this clonotype: Antigen: not known.

This CDR3 spans 14 amino acids. Germline V CDR1 and CDR2: MNHEY, SVGAGI. V lost 1 base and J lost 1, with 6 bases in between. TCRdb called the 5' RACE reads again in MiXCR, with one record for every CDR3 protein. The table shows about 110,000 distinct CDR3 sequences, with over 15% occurring only once. Sequencing was done on a sample of PBMCs or a T cell subset sorted from them (not recorded which). The clonotype was recovered from a man aged 18 to 35 who had mild COVID-19 (a few samples of this study predate the infection). Cell type and time point are not known. V and J are TRBV6-5 and TRBJ2-3; D unclear. The CDR3 nucleotides are TGTGCCAGCAGTTACTGGAAAGGCACAGATACGCAGTATTTT. Translation gives CASSYWKGTDTQYF.